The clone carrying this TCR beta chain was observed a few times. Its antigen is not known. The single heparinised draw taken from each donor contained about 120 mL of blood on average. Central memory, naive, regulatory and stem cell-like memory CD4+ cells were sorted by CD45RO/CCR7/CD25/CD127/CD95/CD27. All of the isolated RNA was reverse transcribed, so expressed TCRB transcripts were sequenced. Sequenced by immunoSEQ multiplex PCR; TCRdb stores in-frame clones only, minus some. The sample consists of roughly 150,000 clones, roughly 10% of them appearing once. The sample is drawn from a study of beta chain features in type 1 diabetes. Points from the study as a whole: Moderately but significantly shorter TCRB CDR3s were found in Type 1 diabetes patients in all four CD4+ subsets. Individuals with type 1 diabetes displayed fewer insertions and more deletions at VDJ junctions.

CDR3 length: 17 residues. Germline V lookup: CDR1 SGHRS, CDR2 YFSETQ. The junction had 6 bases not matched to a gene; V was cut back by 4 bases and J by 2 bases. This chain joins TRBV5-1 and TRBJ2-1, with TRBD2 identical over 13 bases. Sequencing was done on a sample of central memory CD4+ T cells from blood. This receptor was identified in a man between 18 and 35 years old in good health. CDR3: CASSAGTSGNAYNEQFF. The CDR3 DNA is TGCGCCAGCAGCGCCGGGACTAGCGGGAACGCCTACAATGAGCAGTTCTTC.